The 19 T cell receptor beta chains below come from one sample, sequenced in a study of cytomegalovirus exposure and HLA in healthy donors. PCR involved 60 Vbeta and 13 Jbeta primers. Only in-frame clones appear in the TCRdb table, and some are missing; sequencing was by immunoSEQ multiplex PCR. The sample yields about 82,000 clones, 65% to 85% seen once. The sample consisted of PBMCs. The source of these receptors is a middle-aged man in good health and CMV-seronegative.

The gene calls are TRBV2 and TRBJ2-3, with 7 nucleotides matching TRBD2. The CDR3 has 13 amino acids. Per germline, CDR1 SNHLY and CDR2 FYNNEI. V gave up 3 bases and J gave up 4 bases; unmatched junction bases: 1. The CDR3 spells CASSDLAADTQYF. In DNA, the CDR3 is TGTGCCAGCAGTGACCTAGCGGCAGATACGCAGTATTTT.

This clone was observed a few times. The chain has TRBV13 and TRBJ1-1; a weak D match, TRBD1 (5 bases). The CDR3 spans 13 residues. The germline V and J ends were trimmed by 5 bases and 3 bases, with 10 bases remaining between them. Germline lookup yields CDR1 PRHDT and CDR2 FYEKMQ (reference sequence). The CDR3 bases are TGTGCCAGCAGCCTTGGGACTTACACTGAAGCTTTCTTT. Its translation: CASSLGTYTEAFF.

The V call is TRBV19, the J call TRBJ1-3; the D is unclear. This CDR3 comprises 13 residues. Germline-derived CDR1 and CDR2 are LNHDA and SQIVND (reference sequence). The germline V and J ends were trimmed by 6 bases and 0 bases, with 6 bases remaining between them. Here the CDR3 reads CASRRISGNTIYF. CDR3 in DNA: TGTGCCAGTAGGAGGATCTCTGGAAACACCATATATTTT.

The chain has TRBV5-6 and TRBJ2-3, with TRBD2 matching over 8 bases. V gave up 1 base and J gave up 3 bases; unmatched junction bases: 10. Germline-derived CDR1 and CDR2 are SGHDT and YYEEEE. The CDR3 spans 17 residues. CDR3 nucleotide sequence: TGTGCCAGCAGCTTGTTAGCGGGGTTTGAGGGAACAGATACGCAGTATTTT. Encoded protein: CASSLLAGFEGTDTQYF.

The CDR3 DNA sequence: TGTGCCAGCAGCTTAGTCGGGGGAGGAGGGTCACCCCTCCACTTT. It is translated as CASSLVGGGGSPLHF. The rearrangement joins TRBV7-8 to TRBJ1-6; D is possibly TRBD1 (5 bases). The CDR3 spans 15 residues. From germline, CDR1 is SGHVS and CDR2 FQNEAQ. Between the trimmed V and J ends, which lost 1 base and 10 bases, there was a span of 14 bases.

Here the CDR3 reads CASSLIQANTGELFF. The CDR3 nucleotides are TGTGCCAGCAGCTTAATACAGGCGAACACCGGGGAGCTGTTTTTT. J is TRBJ2-2 and V is TRBV7-9, with D tentatively TRBD1 (5 bases). Trimming took 2 bases from V and 0 from J, leaving 7 bases between them. The germline V gene encodes CDR1 SEHNR and CDR2 FQNEAQ (reference sequence). The CDR3 is 15 amino acids. Full variable domain (missing parts from reference TRBV7-9 and TRBJ2-2): DTGVSQNPRHKITKRGQNVTFRCDPISEHNRLYWYRQTLGQGPEFLTYFQNEAQLEKSRLLSDRFSAERPKGSFSTLEIQRTEQGDSAMYLCASSLIQANTGELFFGEGSRLTVL.

This sequence joins TRBV30 and TRBJ2-7, with D perhaps TRBD2 (6 bases). V was cut by 6 bases and J by 4 bases, with 10 bases left in between. The CDR3 contains 11 residues. Per germline, CDR1 GTSNPN and CDR2 SVGIG (reference sequence). The CDR3 spells CACSGLYEQYF. CDR3 sequence (DNA): TGTGCCTGTTCGGGACTTTACGAGCAGTACTTC.

This sequence joins TRBV6-5 and TRBJ2-7, with 10 bases fitting TRBD1. Germline V CDR1 and CDR2: MNHEY, SVGAGI. The CDR3 length is 15 residues. With 7 bases clipped from V and 8 bases from J, the junction kept 14 bases outside the gene matches. CDR3 coding DNA: TGTGCCAGCAAACTCCAGGGGGGACAGGGGTCTCAGCAGTACTTC. Encoded protein: CASKLQGGQGSQQYF.

This clone showed up just a few times. This chain uses TRBV29-1 with TRBJ2-7; D is ambiguous. In germline, CDR1 is SQVTM, CDR2 ANQGSEA. V dropped 7 bases and J dropped 6 bases, with 25 bases sitting between them. This CDR3 spans 15 amino acids. The CDR3 DNA reads as TGCAGCGCGCTATCGGGTTTAGGAGTACTCTCCGAGCAGTACTTC. The encoded protein is CSALSGLGVLSEQYF.

In this sample, this clone turned up once. The V gene is TRBV18, the J gene TRBJ2-6, with 9 bases that match TRBD1. Germline CDR1 and CDR2: KGHSH and LQKENI. V was pared by 2 bases and J by 0 bases, with 2 bases of the junction left unmatched. CDR3 length: 17 amino acids. The CDR3 DNA is TGTGCCAGCTCACCAGGGACAGGGCTCTCTGGGGCCAACGTCCTGACTTTC. Its protein product is CASSPGTGLSGANVLTF.

CDR3 residues: CASSLVQNQPQHF. The CDR3 DNA is TGTGCCAGCAGCTTGGTCCAAAATCAGCCCCAGCATTTT. The chain recombines TRBV5-8 with TRBJ1-5; D gene unclear. Between the trimmed V and J ends, which lost 0 bases and 4 bases, there was a span of 5 bases. This CDR3 spans 13 amino acids. The germline V gene encodes CDR1 SGHTS and CDR2 YDEGEE.

This clone was detected only once. The chain couples TRBV30 to TRBJ2-3; D is possibly TRBD1 (5 bases). This CDR3 contains 14 residues. The germline CDR1 and CDR2 sequences are GTSNPN and SVGIG (reference sequence). V lost 0 bases and J lost 6, with 13 bases in between. For the CDR3, the DNA is TGTGCCTGGAGTGTAGGAAGCCCAGGGGATACGCAGTATTTT. Its translation is CAWSVGSPGDTQYF.

The rearrangement joins TRBV7-9 to TRBJ1-2; D might be TRBD1 (5 bases). Looked up from germline, CDR1 is SEHNR and CDR2 is FQNEAQ (reference sequence). V was trimmed by 7 bases and J by 1 base, leaving 28 bases between them. The CDR3 covers 19 residues. The CDR3 DNA reads TGTGCCAGCATTAACACAGCATTAACCCTTAGACAGATTAACTATGGCTACACCTTC. This translates into CASINTALTLRQINYGYTF.

V usage is TRBV18 and J usage is TRBJ1-3, with D tentatively TRBD1 (6 bases). The CDR3 loop spans 17 amino acids. V was shortened by 3 bases and J by 1 base, with 16 bases between the two germline ends. From germline, CDR1 is KGHSH and CDR2 LQKENI. The CDR3 DNA follows: TGTGCCAGCTCACCTGCTACAGGGAGCTCTTCTGGAAACACCATATATTTT. Protein: CASSPATGSSSGNTIYF.

The J gene is TRBJ1-5, the V gene TRBV7-2; a possible D gene is TRBD1 (6 bases). V lost 0 bases, J lost 3 bases, and 12 bases lay in between. The germline V gene has CDR1 SGHTA and CDR2 FQGNSA. This CDR3 comprises 16 residues. CDR3 DNA: TGTGCCAGCAGCTTAGCGGGGACATCTAACAATCAGCCCCAGCATTTT. Its protein product is CASSLAGTSNNQPQHF.

For the CDR3, the DNA is TGTGCCAGCAATACGGACAGGGGGACCGGTCAGCCCCAGCATTTT. Translated, it gives CASNTDRGTGQPQHF. The chain is built from TRBV6-1 and TRBJ1-5; 10 positions match TRBD1. In germline, CDR1 is MNHNS, CDR2 SASEGT. There are 15 residues in the CDR3. Trimming cost V 7 bases and J 6 bases; bases outside gene matches: 9.

The chain couples TRBV27 to TRBJ2-1; TRBD1 might be the D (6 bases). CDR3 length: 15 amino acids. Trimming took 2 bases from V and 3 from J, leaving 11 bases between them. Germline-derived CDR1 and CDR2 are MNHEY and SMNVEV (reference sequence). This CDR3 is CASSLTVGGYNEQFF. CDR3 DNA sequence: TGTGCCAGCAGTTTAACAGTAGGGGGCTACAATGAGCAGTTCTTC.

This chain joins TRBV7-3 and TRBJ2-1, with 7 bases lining up with TRBD1. The V gene's germline CDR1 is SGHTA and CDR2 FQGTGA. This CDR3 is 18 amino acids long. The V gene end was trimmed by 5 bases and the J gene end by 4 bases; junction bases not matched to a gene: 17. The CDR3 spells CASSPPPTRPTGYNEQFF. DNA of the CDR3: TGTGCCAGCAGCCCCCCCCCGACTCGGCCGACAGGGTACAATGAGCAGTTCTTC.

The chain combines TRBV7-9 with TRBJ2-3, with TRBD2 matching over 7 bases. CDR3 length equals 13 residues. Germline CDR1 is SEHNR and CDR2 is FQNEAQ (reference sequence). As DNA, the CDR3 is TGTGCATCTCACGGGGGGTACCGAGATACGCAGTATTTT. It yields the protein CASHGGYRDTQYF.